The sequence of this T cell receptor (beta chain) was determined in a study of spatial heterogeneity in lung cancer. Whole-study context: Beta-chain sequences consistently outnumbered alpha-chain sequences in detection.

The CDR3 runs 16 residues. The germline gives CDR1 SGHVS, CDR2 FQNEAQ. V was pared by 5 bases and J by 3 bases, with 6 bases of the junction left unmatched. This clonotype was counted many times. Time point denoted: sample taken at primary tumor resection. The sequenced material consisted of unsorted whole RNA from tumor, nontumor lung or frozen PBMC. The donors, approximately 66 patients with untreated early-stage non-small cell lung cancer, provided the samples. TCRdb ran MiXCR on the 5' RACE reads and lists one entry per CDR3 protein. The table shows some 38,000 distinct CDR3 sequences, with roughly 8% occurring only once.

This receptor was taken from a male donor with early-stage non-small cell lung cancer. This chain joins TRBV7-8 and TRBJ2-1, with 11 bases that match TRBD2. The specimen was PBMCs, collected at surgery. CDR3 region: CASSVVAGGLYNEQFF. CDR3 bases: TGTGCCAGCAGCGTCGTAGCGGGGGGGCTCTACAATGAGCAGTTCTTC.